Below are 6 T cell receptor beta chains sequenced from a single sample in a study of vaccination and CD4 T cells after COVID-19. TCRdb itself ran the PCR reads through MiXCR, one entry per CDR3 protein. The sample lists more than 35,000 distinct CDR3 sequences, 36% occurring once. As to time point: late sampling 161 to 241 days after vaccination in three convalescent patients. The sequencing used CD4+ T cells from blood, collected about 7 months after SARS-CoV-2 vaccination. The origin of the receptors is a human donor who had recovered from COVID-19.

V and J are TRBV25-1 and TRBJ2-7, with TRBD1 identical over 7 bases. The CDR3 is 15 residues long. With 1 base clipped from V and 4 bases from J, the junction kept 7 bases outside the gene matches. Germline values: CDR1 MGHDK, CDR2 SYGVNS. CDR3 sequence reads: CASSESRQGSYEQYF. CDR3 sequence (DNA): TGTGCCAGCAGTGAATCCAGACAGGGATCATACGAGCAGTACTTC.

This clonotype showed up just a few times. The V and J genes are TRBV6-4 and TRBJ2-3; 7 nucleotides align to TRBD2. CDR3 size: 15 residues. V lost 2 bases and J lost 1; bases outside the gene matches: 3. The germline V gene has CDR1 MRHNA and CDR2 SNTAGT. The CDR3 region is CASSDAAGGTDTQYF. The CDR3 DNA reads TGTGCCAGCAGTGACGCGGCGGGAGGCACAGATACGCAGTATTTT.

The CDR3: CASSFPGRGGPLSRRTEAFF. DNA for the CDR3: TGTGCCAGCAGCTTCCCCGGCCGAGGAGGTCCTCTATCGAGACGGACTGAAGCTTTCTTT. The chain joins TRBV7-2 to TRBJ1-1, with no clear D. V shed 3 bases and J shed 5 bases, with 31 bases lying between them. Germline V gives CDR1 SGHTA, CDR2 FQGNSA. There are 20 residues in the CDR3.

The gene calls are TRBV19 and TRBJ2-3; 7 bases line up with TRBD2. Germline CDR1 LNHDA, CDR2 SQIVND (reference sequence). J gave up 4 bases and V 10 bases, and 11 bases lay outside the gene matches. The CDR3 contains 14 residues. The DNA for the CDR3 is TGTGCCATTAAAGCAGCGGGGAACTCAGATACGCAGTATTTT. This codes for CAIKAAGNSDTQYF.

V gene TRBV2 combines with J gene TRBJ1-5; D gene ambiguous. Germline assignment: CDR1 SNHLY and CDR2 FYNNEI. The V end was cut by 3 bases, the J end by 9 bases, with 9 bases between. This CDR3 contains 12 residues. This CDR3 is CASSDSRGPQHF. The CDR3 DNA follows: TGTGCCAGCAGTGACTCCCGAGGGCCCCAGCATTTT.

This clonotype was observed a few times. This chain links TRBV6-2 or TRBV6-3 with TRBJ1-5; 8 nucleotides align to TRBD1. The V gene's germline CDR1 is MNHEY and CDR2 SVGEGT. The junction had 7 bases not matched to a gene; V was cut back by 6 bases and J by 3 bases. The CDR3 runs 15 residues. The CDR3 sequence: CASRRGQASNQPQHF. DNA for the CDR3: TGTGCCAGCAGAAGGGGACAGGCCTCCAATCAGCCCCAGCATTTT.